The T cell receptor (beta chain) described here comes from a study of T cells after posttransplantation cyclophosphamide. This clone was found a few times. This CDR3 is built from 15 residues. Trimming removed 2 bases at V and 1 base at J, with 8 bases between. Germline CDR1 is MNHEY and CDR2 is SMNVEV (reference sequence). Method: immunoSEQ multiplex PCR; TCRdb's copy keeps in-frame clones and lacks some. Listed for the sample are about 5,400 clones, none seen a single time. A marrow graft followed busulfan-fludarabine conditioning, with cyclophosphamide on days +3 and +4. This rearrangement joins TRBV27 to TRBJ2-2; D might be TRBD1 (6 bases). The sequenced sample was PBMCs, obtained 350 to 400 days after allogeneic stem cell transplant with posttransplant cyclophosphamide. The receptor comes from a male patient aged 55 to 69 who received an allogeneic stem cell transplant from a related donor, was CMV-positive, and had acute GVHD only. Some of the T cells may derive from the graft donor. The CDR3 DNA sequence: TGTGCCAGCAGTTTACAGGGGCGGAACACCGGGGAGCTGTTTTTT. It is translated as CASSLQGRNTGELFF.